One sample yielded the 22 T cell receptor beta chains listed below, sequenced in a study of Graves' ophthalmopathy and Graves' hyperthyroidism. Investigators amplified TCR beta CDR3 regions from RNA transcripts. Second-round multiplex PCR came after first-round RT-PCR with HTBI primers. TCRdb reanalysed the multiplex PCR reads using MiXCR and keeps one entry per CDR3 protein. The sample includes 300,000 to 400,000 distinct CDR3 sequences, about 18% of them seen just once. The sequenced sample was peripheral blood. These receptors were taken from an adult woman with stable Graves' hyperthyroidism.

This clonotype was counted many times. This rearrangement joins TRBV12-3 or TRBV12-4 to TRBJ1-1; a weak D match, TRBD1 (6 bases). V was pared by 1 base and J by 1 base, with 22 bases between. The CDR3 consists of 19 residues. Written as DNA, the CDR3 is TGTGCCAGCAGTTTAGGGGTCAGGGGCCTCATTAGGGGGAACACTGAAGCTTTCTTT. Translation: CASSLGVRGLIRGNTEAFF.

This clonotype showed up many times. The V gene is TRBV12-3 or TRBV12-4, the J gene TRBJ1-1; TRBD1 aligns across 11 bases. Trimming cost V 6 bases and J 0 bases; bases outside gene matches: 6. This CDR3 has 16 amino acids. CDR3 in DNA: TGTGCCAGCAGGCGGACAGGGGGCGGGTTGAACACTGAAGCTTTCTTT. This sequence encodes CASRRTGGGLNTEAFF.

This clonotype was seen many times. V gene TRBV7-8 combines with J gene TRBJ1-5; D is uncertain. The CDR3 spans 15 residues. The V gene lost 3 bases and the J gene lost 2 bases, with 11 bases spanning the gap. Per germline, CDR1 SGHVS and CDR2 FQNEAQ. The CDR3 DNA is TGTGCCAGCAGCTTGAGGGATTGGGGCAATCAGCCCCAGCATTTT. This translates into CASSLRDWGNQPQHF.

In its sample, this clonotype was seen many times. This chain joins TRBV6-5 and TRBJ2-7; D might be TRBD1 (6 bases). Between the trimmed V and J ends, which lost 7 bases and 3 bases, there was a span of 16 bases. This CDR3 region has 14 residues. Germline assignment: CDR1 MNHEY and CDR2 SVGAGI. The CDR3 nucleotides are TGTGCCAGCACAGTATCAACAGGGCACTACGAGCAGTACTTC. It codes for CASTVSTGHYEQYF.

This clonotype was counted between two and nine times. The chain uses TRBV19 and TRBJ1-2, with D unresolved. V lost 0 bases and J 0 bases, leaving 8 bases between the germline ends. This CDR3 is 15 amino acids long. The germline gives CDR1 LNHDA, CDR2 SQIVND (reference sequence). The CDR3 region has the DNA TGTGCCAGTAGTATAGATCTCTCCTCTAACTATGGCTACACCTTC. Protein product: CASSIDLSSNYGYTF.

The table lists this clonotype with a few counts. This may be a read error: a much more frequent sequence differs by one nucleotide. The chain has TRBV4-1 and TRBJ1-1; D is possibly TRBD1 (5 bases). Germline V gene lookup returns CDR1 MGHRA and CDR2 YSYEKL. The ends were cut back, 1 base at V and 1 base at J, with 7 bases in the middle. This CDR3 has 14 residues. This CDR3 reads CASSQATGNTEAFF. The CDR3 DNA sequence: TGCGCCAGCAGCCAAGCCACAGGGAACACTGAAGCTTTCTTT.

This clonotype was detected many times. The CDR3 is CASSYRPNTEAFF. CDR3 sequence (DNA): TGTGCCAGCAGTTACCGCCCGAACACTGAAGCTTTCTTT. The J gene is TRBJ1-1, the V gene TRBV6-5; D unresolved. Between the trimmed V and J ends, which lost 2 bases and 1 base, there was a span of 5 bases. This CDR3 region has 13 residues. Germline V lookup: CDR1 MNHEY, CDR2 SVGAGI.

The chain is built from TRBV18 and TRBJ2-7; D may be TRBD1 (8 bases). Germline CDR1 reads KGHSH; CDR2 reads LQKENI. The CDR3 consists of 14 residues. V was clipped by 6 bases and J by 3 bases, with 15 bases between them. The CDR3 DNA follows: TGTGCCAGCTCGCAACAGGGGGGGAACTACGAGCAGTACTTC. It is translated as CASSQQGGNYEQYF.

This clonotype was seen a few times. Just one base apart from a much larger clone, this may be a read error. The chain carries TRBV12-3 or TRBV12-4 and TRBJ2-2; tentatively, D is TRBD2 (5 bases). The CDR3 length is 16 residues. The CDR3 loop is CASSFSLELNTGEPFF. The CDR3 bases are TGTGCCAGCAGTTTTAGCTTGGAACTGAACACCGGGGAGCCGTTTTTT.

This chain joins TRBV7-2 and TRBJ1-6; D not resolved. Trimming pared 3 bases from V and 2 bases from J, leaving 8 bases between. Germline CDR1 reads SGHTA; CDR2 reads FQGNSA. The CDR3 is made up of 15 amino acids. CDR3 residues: CASSLAGTYNSPLHF. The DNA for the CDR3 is TGTGCCAGCAGCTTGGCGGGGACCTATAATTCACCCCTCCACTTT.

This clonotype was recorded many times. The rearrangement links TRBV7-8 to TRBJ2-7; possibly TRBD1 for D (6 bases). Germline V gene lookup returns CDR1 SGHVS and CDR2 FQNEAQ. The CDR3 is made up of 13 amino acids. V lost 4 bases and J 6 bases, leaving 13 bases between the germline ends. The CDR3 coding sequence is TGTGCCAGCAGCTCCGCCACAGGGTCCGAGCAGTACTTC. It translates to CASSSATGSEQYF.

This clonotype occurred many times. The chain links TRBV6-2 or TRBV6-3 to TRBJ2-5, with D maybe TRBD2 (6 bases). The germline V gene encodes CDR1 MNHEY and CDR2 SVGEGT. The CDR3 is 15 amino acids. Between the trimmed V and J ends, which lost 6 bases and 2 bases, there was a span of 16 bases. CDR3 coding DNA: TGTGCCAGCAGCCACGGAGGGCCGGGGCAAGAGACCCAGTACTTC. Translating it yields CASSHGGPGQETQYF.

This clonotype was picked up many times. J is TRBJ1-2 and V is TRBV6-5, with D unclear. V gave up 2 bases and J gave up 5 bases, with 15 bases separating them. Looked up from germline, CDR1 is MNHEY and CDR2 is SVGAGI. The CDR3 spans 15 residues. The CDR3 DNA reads TGTGCCAGCAGTTACGCCTACCCGAGAGAGTATGGCTACACCTTC. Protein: CASSYAYPREYGYTF.

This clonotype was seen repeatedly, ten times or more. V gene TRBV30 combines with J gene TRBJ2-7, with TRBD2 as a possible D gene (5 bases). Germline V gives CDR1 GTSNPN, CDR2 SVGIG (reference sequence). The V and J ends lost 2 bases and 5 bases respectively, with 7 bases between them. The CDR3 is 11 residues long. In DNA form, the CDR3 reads TGTGCCTGGAGTTCGACTAACGAGCAGTACTTC. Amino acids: CAWSSTNEQYF. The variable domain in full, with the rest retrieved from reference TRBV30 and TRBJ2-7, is SQTIHQWPATLVQPVGSPLSLECTVEGTSNPNLYWYRQAAGRGLQLLFYSVGIGQISSEVPQNLSASRPQDRQFILSSKKLLLSDSGFYLCAWSSTNEQYFGPGTRLTVT.

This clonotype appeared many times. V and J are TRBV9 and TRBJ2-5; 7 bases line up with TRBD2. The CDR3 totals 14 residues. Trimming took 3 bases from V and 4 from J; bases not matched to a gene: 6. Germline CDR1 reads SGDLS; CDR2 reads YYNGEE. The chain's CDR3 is CASSAGLVRETQYF. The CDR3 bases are TGTGCCAGCAGCGCCGGACTAGTCCGAGAGACCCAGTACTTC.

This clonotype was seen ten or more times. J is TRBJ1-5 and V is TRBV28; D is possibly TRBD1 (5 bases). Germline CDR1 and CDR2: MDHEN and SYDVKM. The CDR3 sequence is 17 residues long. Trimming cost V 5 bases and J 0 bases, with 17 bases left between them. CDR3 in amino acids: CASSSMGRDYSNQPQHF. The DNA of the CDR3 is TGTGCCAGCAGTAGCATGGGACGCGATTATAGCAATCAGCCCCAGCATTTT.

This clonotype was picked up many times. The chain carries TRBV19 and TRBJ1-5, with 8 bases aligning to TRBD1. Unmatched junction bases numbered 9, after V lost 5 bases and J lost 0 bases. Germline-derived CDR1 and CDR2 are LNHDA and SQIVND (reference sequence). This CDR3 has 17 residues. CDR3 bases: TGTGCCAGTAGTTCCGGGACAGGCCCTTATAGCAATCAGCCCCAGCATTTT. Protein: CASSSGTGPYSNQPQHF.

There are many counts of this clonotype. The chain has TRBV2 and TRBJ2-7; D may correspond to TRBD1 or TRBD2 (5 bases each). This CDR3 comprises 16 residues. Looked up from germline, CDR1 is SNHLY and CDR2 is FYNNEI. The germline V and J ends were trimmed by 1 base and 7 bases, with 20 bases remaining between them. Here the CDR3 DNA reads TGTGCCAGCAGTGAAGGGGGGATGCTTAGAGGGTCGGAGCAGTACTTC. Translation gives CASSEGGMLRGSEQYF.

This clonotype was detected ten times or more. CDR3 sequence reads: CASSFGHRETQYF. The CDR3 nucleotides read TGTGCCAGCAGTTTCGGCCATAGGGAGACCCAGTACTTC. The chain links TRBV27 to TRBJ2-5; no reliable D call. CDR1 and CDR2 from the germline V gene are MNHEY and SMNVEV (reference sequence). The CDR3 has 13 residues. V was pared by 3 bases and J by 5 bases, with 10 bases between.

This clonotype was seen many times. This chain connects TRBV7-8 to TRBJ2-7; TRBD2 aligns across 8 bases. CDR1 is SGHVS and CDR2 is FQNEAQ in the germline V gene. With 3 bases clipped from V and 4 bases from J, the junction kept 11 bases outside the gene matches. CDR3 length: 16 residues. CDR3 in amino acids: CASSFTSGPRSYEQYF. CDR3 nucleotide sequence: TGTGCCAGCAGCTTTACTAGCGGACCTCGGAGTTACGAGCAGTACTTC.

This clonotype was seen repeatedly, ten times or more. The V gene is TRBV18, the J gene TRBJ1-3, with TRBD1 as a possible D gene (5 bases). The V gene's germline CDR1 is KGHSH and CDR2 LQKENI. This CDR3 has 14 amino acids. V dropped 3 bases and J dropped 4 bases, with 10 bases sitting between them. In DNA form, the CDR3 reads TGTGCCAGCTCACCGGAGCGGACAGGAAACACCATATATTTT. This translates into CASSPERTGNTIYF.

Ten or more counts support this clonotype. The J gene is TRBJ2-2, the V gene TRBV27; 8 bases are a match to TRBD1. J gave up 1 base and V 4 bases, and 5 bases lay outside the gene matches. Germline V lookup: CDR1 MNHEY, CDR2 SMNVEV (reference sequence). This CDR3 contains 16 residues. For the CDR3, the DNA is TGTGCCAGCAGTTCACAGGGGGTGATGAACACCGGGGAGCTGTTTTTT. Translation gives CASSSQGVMNTGELFF.